A few counts support the clone carrying this T cell receptor beta chain. Its target is unknown. This specimen belongs to a study of cytomegalovirus exposure and HLA in healthy donors. General study findings and limits: Later, an analysis found that common viral pathogens appeared to be linked with several of the most significant clusters. Analyzed later, most CMV-associated TCR beta chains appeared HLA-restricted.

The ends lost 0 bases at V and 7 bases at J; junction bases unmatched: 4. Germline-derived CDR1 and CDR2 are SGHTS and YDEGEE. CDR3 size: 16 residues. Primers for the PCR totalled 60 Vbeta and 13 Jbeta. Profiled with immunoSEQ multiplex PCR; TCRdb holds only in-frame clones, not every one. This table has 85,000 to 130,000 clones, about 77% appearing once. This TCR derives from a woman in her late teens or twenties in good health and CMV-seropositive. The chain recombines TRBV5-8 with TRBJ2-1; TRBD2 agrees at 13 bases. The source material was PBMCs. The CDR3 DNA sequence: TGTGCCAGCAGCTTGGAACTAGCGGGAGGGAAGAATGAGCAGTTCTTC. It encodes CASSLELAGGKNEQFF.